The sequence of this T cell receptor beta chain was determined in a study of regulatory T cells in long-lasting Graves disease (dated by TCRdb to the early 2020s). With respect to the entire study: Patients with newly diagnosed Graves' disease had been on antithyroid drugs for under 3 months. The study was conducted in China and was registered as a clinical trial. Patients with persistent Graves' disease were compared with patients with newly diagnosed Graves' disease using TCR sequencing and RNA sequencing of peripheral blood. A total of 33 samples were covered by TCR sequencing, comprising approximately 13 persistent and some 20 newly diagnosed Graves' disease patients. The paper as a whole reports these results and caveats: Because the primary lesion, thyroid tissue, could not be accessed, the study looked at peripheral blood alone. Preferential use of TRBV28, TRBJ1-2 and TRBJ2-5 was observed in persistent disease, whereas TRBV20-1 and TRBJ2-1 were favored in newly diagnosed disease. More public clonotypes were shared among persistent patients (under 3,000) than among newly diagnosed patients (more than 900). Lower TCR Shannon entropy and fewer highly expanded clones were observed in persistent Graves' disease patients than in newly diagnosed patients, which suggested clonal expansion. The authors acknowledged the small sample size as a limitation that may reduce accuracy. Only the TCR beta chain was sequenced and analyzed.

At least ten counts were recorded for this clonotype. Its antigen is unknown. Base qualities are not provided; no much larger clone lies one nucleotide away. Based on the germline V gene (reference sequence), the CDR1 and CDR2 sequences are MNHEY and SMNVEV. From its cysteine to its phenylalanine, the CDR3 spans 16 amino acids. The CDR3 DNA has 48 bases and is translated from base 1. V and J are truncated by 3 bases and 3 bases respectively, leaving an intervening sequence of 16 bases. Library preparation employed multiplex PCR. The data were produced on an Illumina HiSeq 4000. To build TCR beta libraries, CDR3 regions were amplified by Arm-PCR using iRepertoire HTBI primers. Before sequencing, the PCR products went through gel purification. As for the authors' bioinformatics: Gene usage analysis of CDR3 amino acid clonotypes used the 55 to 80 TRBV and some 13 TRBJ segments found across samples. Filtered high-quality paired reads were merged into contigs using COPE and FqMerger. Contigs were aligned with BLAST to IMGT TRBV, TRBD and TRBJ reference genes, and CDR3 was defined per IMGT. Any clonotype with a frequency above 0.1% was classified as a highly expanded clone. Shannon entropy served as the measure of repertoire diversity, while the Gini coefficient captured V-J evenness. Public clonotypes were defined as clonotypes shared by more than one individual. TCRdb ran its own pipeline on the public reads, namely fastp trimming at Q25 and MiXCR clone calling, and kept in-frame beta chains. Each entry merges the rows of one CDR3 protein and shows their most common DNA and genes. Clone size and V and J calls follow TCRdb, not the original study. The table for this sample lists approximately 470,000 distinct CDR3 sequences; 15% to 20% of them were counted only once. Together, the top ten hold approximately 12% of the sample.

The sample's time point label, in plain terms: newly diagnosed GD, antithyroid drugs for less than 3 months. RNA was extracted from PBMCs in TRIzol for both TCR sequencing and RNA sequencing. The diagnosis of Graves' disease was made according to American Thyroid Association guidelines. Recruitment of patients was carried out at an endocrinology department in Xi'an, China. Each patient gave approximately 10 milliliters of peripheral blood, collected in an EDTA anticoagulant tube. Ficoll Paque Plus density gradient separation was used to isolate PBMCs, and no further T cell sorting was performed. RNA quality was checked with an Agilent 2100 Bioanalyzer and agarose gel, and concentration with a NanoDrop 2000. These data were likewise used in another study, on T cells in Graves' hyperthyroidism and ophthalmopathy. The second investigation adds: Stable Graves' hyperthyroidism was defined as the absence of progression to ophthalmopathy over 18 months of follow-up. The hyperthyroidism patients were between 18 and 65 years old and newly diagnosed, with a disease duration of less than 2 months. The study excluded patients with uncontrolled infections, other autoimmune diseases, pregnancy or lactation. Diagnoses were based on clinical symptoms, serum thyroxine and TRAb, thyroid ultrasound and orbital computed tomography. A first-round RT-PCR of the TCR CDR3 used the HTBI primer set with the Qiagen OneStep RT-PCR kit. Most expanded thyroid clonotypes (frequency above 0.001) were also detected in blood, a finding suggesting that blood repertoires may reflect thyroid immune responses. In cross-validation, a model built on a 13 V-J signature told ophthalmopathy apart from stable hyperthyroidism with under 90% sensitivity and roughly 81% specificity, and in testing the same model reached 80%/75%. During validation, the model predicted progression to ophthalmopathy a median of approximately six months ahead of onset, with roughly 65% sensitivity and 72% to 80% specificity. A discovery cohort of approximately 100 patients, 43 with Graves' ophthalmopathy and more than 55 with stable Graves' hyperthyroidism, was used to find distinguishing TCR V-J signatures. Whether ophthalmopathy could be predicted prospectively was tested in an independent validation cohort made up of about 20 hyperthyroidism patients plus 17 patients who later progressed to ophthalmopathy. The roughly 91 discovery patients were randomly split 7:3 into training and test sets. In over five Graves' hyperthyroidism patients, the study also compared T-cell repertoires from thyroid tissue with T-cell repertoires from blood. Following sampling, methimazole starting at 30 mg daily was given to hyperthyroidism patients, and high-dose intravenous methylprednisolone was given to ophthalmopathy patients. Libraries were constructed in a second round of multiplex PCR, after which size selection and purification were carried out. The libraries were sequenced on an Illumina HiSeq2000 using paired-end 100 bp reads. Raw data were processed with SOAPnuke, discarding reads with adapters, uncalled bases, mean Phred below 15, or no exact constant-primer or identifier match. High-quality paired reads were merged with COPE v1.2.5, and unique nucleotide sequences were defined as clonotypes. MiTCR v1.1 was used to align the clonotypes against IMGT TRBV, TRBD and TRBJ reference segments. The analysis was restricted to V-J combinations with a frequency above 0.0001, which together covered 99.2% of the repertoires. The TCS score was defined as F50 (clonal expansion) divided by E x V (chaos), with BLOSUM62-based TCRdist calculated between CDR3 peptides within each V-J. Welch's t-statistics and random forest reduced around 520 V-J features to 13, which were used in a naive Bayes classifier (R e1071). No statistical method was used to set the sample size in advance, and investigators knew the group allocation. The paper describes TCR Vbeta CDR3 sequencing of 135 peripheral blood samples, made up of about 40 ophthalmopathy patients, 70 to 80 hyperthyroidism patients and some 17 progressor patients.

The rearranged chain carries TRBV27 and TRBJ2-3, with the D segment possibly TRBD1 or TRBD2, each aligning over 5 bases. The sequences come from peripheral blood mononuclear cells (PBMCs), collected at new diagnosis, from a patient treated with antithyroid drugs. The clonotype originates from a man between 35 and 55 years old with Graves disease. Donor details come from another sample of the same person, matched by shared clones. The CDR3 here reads CASSFISGRMTDTQYF. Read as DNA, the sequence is TGTGCCAGCAGTTTCATCTCGGGGCGCATGACAGATACGCAGTATTTT.